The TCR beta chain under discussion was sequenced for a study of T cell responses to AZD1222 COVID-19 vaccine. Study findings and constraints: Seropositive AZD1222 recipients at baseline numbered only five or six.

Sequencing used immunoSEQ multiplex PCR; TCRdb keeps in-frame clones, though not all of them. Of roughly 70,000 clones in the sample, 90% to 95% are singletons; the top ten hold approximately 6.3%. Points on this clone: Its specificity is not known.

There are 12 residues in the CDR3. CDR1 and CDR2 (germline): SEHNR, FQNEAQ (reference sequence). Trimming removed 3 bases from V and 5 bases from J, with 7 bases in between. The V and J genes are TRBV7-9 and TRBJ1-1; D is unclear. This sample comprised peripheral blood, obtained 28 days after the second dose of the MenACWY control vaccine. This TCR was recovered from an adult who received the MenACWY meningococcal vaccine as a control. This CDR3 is CASSFQDTEAFF. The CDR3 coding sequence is TGTGCCAGCAGCTTTCAGGATACTGAAGCTTTCTTT.